One sample yielded the 21 T cell receptor beta chains listed below, sequenced in a study of CD4+ T cells in melanoma. Repertoires were generated with immunoSEQ multiplex PCR, while TCRdb's copy carries only in-frame clones and drops some. Counted here are some 110,000 clones, roughly 90% occurring once; the ten biggest clones make up about 3.5%. The sample consisted of peripheral blood. Receptors originate from a human donor with melanoma.

V and J are TRBV9 and TRBJ2-7, with D unresolved. Germline lookup yields CDR1 SGDLS and CDR2 YYNGEE. This CDR3 has 14 residues. Trimming shortened V by 4 bases and J by 5 bases, and 16 bases separated the two germline ends. The CDR3 spells CASSPPQAVDEQYF. DNA for the CDR3: TGTGCCAGCAGCCCTCCCCAAGCAGTCGACGAGCAGTACTTC.

This clone has a single count. The chain uses TRBV7-3 and TRBJ2-7, with D perhaps being TRBD1 or TRBD2 (5 bases each). The CDR3 runs 15 residues. The V and J ends lost 0 bases and 0 bases respectively, with 9 bases between them. In germline, CDR1 is SGHTA, CDR2 FQGTGA. The CDR3 loop reads CASSLTWGNSYEQYF. Written as DNA, the CDR3 is TGTGCCAGCAGCTTAACGTGGGGGAACTCCTACGAGCAGTACTTC.

The J gene is TRBJ1-1, the V gene TRBV30; D is uncertain. V lost 4 bases and J lost 3, with 15 bases in between. Per the germline V gene, CDR1 is GTSNPN and CDR2 is SVGIG (reference sequence). This CDR3 has 14 amino acids. CDR3 nucleotides: TGTGCCTGGACCTGGATAGAATCTGACACTGAAGCTTTCTTT. Translation: CAWTWIESDTEAFF.

The chain's CDR3 is CASRPLTSTDTQYF. The CDR3 DNA reads as TGTGCCAGCAGACCTCTAACTAGCACAGATACGCAGTATTTT. This chain connects TRBV6-5 to TRBJ2-3; D is unresolved. The CDR3 extends over 14 amino acids. The germline V gene encodes CDR1 MNHEY and CDR2 SVGAGI. Deletions cut 6 bases from V and 0 bases from J, with 10 bases between.

V is TRBV9 and J is TRBJ2-1; D assignment may be TRBD1 or TRBD2 (6 bases each). This CDR3 is 15 amino acids long. Germline loops: CDR1 SGDLS, CDR2 YYNGEE. The ends were cut back, 4 bases at V and 6 bases at J, with 17 bases in the middle. The CDR3 DNA follows: TGTGCCAGCAGCATACAGGGCTCTAGCGCCAATGAGCAGTTCTTC. This gives the protein CASSIQGSSANEQFF.

The J gene is TRBJ2-1, the V gene TRBV5-4, with 12 positions matching TRBD2. CDR1 and CDR2 from the germline V gene are SGHNT and YYREEE (reference sequence). The CDR3 is made up of 16 amino acids. The junction had 11 bases not matched to a gene; V was cut back by 4 bases and J by 9 bases. The CDR3 sequence is CASSLMTSGSGGEQFF. For the CDR3, the DNA is TGTGCCAGCAGCCTAATGACTAGCGGGAGTGGTGGTGAGCAGTTCTTC.

This chain links TRBV28 with TRBJ2-7, with D unclear. V shed 8 bases and J shed 3 bases, with 8 bases lying between them. The germline gives CDR1 MDHEN, CDR2 SYDVKM. The length of the CDR3 is 11 residues. CDR3 in DNA: TGTGCCAGCTCCGACGGCTACGAGCAGTACTTC. This translates into CASSDGYEQYF.

The rearrangement links TRBV11-2 to TRBJ1-4, with D possibly being TRBD1 (5 bases). The CDR3 is 14 amino acids. Trimming removed 6 bases at V and 8 bases at J, with 16 bases between. CDR1 is SGHAT and CDR2 is FQNNGV in the germline V gene. The CDR3 coding sequence is TGTGCCAGCAGTCGAGCCGGGACGTTAGAAAAACTGTTTTTT. Translation: CASSRAGTLEKLFF.

This clone has a single count. The rearrangement uses TRBV5-4 and TRBJ1-6; 8 bases align to TRBD1. CDR1 SGHNT and CDR2 YYREEE come from the germline V gene (reference sequence). With V trimmed by 3 bases and J by 9 bases, 11 bases remained unmatched. This CDR3 has 16 residues. In DNA form, the CDR3 reads TGTGCCAGCAGCTCAGAAGCAGGGGGCTGGTCTTCACCCCTCCACTTT. This encodes CASSSEAGGWSSPLHF.

V gene TRBV6-4 combines with J gene TRBJ2-6; D not certain. In germline, CDR1 is MRHNA, CDR2 SNTAGT. With 6 bases removed from V and 0 bases from J, the gap between germline ends came to 9 bases. CDR3 length equals 15 residues. CDR3 sequence reads: CASRPSPSGANVLTF. DNA for the CDR3: TGTGCCAGCAGACCCAGTCCCTCTGGGGCCAACGTCCTGACTTTC.

The V call is TRBV27, the J call TRBJ1-1; the D gene is possibly TRBD1 (5 bases). The CDR3 is 14 residues long. CDR1 MNHEY and CDR2 SMNVEV come from the germline V gene (reference sequence). V lost 2 bases to trimming and J lost 3 bases, with 10 bases between them. CDR3 sequence reads: CASSLRMGDTEAFF. CDR3 DNA: TGTGCCAGCAGTTTACGGATGGGGGACACTGAAGCTTTCTTT.

This sequence joins TRBV28 and TRBJ1-2, with D hard to call. From germline, CDR1 is MDHEN and CDR2 SYDVKM. The V gene lost 6 bases and the J gene lost 0 bases, with 5 bases spanning the gap. The length of the CDR3 is 12 residues. CDR3 in amino acids: CASRSPNYGYTF. The CDR3 DNA reads as TGTGCCAGCAGATCTCCTAACTATGGCTACACCTTC.

V is TRBV2 and J is TRBJ1-3, with no clear D. The CDR3 is 13 amino acids. Germline-derived CDR1 and CDR2 are SNHLY and FYNNEI. The V gene lost 6 bases and the J gene lost 0 bases, with 6 bases spanning the gap. The CDR3 loop is CASRVPSGNTIYF. The CDR3 region has the DNA TGTGCCAGCAGGGTCCCCTCTGGAAACACCATATATTTT. The variable domain in full, with the rest retrieved from reference TRBV2 and TRBJ1-3, is EPEVTQTPSHQVTQMGQEVILRCVPISNHLYFYWYRQILGQKVEFLVSFYNNEISEKSEIFDDQFSVERPDGSNFTLKIRSTKLEDSAMYFCASRVPSGNTIYFGEGSWLTVV.

The chain carries TRBV28 and TRBJ2-7; TRBD2 agrees at 8 bases. There are 13 residues in the CDR3. Germline CDR1 reads MDHEN; CDR2 reads SYDVKM. V trimming: 11 bases; J trimming: 0 bases; junction bases outside the gene matches: 6. The CDR3 nucleotides read TGTGCCGGCTCTAGCGGGCGCTCCTACGAGCAGTACTTC. Protein: CAGSSGRSYEQYF.

This clone occurred once. The V and J genes are TRBV23-1 and TRBJ2-7; 9 bases are shared with TRBD1. TRBV23-1 falls under the ORF class, with uncertain function. The junction had 10 bases not matched to a gene; V was cut back by 0 bases and J by 1 base. The CDR3 totals 18 residues. Here the CDR3 DNA reads TGCGCCAGCAGTCAATCGGGACAGGGTGGTCGGAGGTCCTACGAGCAGTACTTC. Protein product: CASSQSGQGGRRSYEQYF.

The table lists this clone with a count of one. J is TRBJ2-1 and V is TRBV4-3, with D perhaps TRBD2 (6 bases). The V end was cut by 4 bases, the J end by 3 bases, with 16 bases between. CDR3 length: 16 amino acids. The germline CDR1 and CDR2 sequences are LGHNA and YSLEER. In DNA, the CDR3 is TGCGCCAGCAGCCGAGAACCGGGACTTAACTACAATGAGCAGTTCTTC. Amino acid sequence: CASSREPGLNYNEQFF.

J is TRBJ2-2 and V is TRBV15, with TRBD2 matching 10 bases. Losses at the gene ends were 8 bases for V and 1 base for J; bases not matched to a gene: 19. CDR1 and CDR2 (germline): LNHNV, YYDKDF (reference sequence). This CDR3 is built from 20 residues. CDR3 region: CATGDTSGRALIQNTGELFF. As DNA, the CDR3 is TGTGCCACCGGGGACACGAGCGGGAGGGCCCTAATTCAGAACACCGGGGAGCTGTTTTTT.

The rearrangement joins TRBV11-2 to TRBJ2-1, with D perhaps given as TRBD1 or TRBD2 (5 bases each). V lost 6 bases to trimming and J lost 0 bases, with 21 bases between them. Per the germline V gene, CDR1 is SGHAT and CDR2 is FQNNGV. The CDR3 has 18 amino acids. The CDR3 bases are TGTGCCAGCAGGAGGATCCGGGACGCCTTTAGCTCCTACAATGAGCAGTTCTTC. Residues: CASRRIRDAFSSYNEQFF.

The V gene is TRBV9, the J gene TRBJ1-2; TRBD1 matches 7 bases. V lost 3 bases and J lost 7; bases outside the gene matches: 6. Looked up from germline, CDR1 is SGDLS and CDR2 is YYNGEE. The CDR3 contains 13 residues. CDR3 nucleotides: TGTGCCAGCAGCGCAGACAGGGTACGTGGCTACACCTTC. Its protein product is CASSADRVRGYTF.

V gene TRBV5-1 combines with J gene TRBJ2-1, with D hard to call. The CDR3 is 13 residues long. CDR1 and CDR2 from the germline V gene are SGHRS and YFSETQ. V was clipped by 5 bases and J by 7 bases, with 13 bases between them. CDR3 protein: CASSLSPENEQFF. The CDR3 nucleotides are TGCGCCAGCAGTCTGAGTCCTGAGAATGAGCAGTTCTTC.

This chain joins TRBV6-4 and TRBJ2-3; unclear D gene. Germline CDR1 MRHNA, CDR2 SNTAGT. V lost 0 bases, J lost 6 bases, and 4 bases lay in between. The CDR3 has 12 amino acids. The CDR3 reads CASSDSKDTQYF. CDR3 nucleotides: TGTGCCAGCAGTGACTCGAAGGATACGCAGTATTTT.